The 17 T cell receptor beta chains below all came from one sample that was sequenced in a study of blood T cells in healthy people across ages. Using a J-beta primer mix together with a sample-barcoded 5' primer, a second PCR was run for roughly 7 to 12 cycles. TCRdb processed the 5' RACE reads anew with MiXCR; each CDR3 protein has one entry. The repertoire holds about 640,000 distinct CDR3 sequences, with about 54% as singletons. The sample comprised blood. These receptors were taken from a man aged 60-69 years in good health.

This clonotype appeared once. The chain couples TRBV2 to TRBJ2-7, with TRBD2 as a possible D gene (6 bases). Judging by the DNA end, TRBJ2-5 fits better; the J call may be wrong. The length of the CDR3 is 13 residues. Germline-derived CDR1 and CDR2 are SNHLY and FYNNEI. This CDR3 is CASSRGRLETQYF. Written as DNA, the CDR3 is TGTGCCAGCAGTCGGGGGAGGTTAGAGACCCAGTACTTC.

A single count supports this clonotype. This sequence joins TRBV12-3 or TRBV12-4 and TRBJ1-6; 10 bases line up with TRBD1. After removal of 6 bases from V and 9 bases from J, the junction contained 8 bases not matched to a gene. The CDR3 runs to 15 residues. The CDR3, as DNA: TGTGCCAGCAGCCCGGACAGGGGGGTGAGTTCACCCCTCCACTTT. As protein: CASSPDRGVSSPLHF.

The CDR3: CASSLQGGASDTQYF. The CDR3 DNA follows: TGTGCCAGCAGCTTACAAGGCGGGGCGTCAGATACGCAGTATTTT. This chain uses TRBV7-2 with TRBJ2-3; D is perhaps TRBD2 (6 bases). V was clipped by 2 bases and J by 4 bases, with 13 bases between them. The CDR3 runs 15 residues. Germline-derived CDR1 and CDR2 are SGHTA and FQGNSA. Combining the CDR3 with reference TRBV7-2 and TRBJ2-3 gives the whole variable domain GAGVSQSPSNKVTEKGKDVELRCDPISGHTALYWYRQSLGQGLEFLIYFQGNSAPDKSGLPSDRFSAERTGGSVSTLTIQRTQQEDSAVYLCASSLQGGASDTQYFGPGTRLTVL.

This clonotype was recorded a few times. DNA of the CDR3: TGCAGTGCTCGGCCAGACCCGGGACTAGCGGGGGGGCCCGACCTCTACAATGAGCAGTTCTTC. Residues: CSARPDPGLAGGPDLYNEQFF. This sequence joins TRBV20-1 and TRBJ2-1, with TRBD2 identical over 16 bases. V shed 5 bases, J shed 3 bases, and the junction held 19 bases outside the gene matches. This CDR3 contains 21 residues. Looked up from germline, CDR1 is DFQATT and CDR2 is SNEGSKA (reference sequence).

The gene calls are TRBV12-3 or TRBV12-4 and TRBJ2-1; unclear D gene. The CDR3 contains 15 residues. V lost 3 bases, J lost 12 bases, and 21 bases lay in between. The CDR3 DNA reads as TGTGCCAGCAGTTTGGGTTCGGACCGAATCAACGGGCAGTTCTTC. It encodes CASSLGSDRINGQFF.

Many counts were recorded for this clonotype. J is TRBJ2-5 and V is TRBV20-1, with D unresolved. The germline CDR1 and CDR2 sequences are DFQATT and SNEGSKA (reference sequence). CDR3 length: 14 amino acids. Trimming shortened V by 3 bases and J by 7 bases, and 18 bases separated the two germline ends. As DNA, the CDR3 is TGCAGTGCTAGGGAGAGTCGCAGCCTGGGGACCCAGTACTTC. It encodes CSARESRSLGTQYF.

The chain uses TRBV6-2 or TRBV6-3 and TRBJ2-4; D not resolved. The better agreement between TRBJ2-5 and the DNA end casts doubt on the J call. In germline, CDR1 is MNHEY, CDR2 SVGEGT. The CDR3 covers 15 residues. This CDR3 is CANTWRGRAQETQYF. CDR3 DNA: TGTGCCAACACCTGGAGAGGCCGAGCCCAAGAGACCCAGTACTTC.

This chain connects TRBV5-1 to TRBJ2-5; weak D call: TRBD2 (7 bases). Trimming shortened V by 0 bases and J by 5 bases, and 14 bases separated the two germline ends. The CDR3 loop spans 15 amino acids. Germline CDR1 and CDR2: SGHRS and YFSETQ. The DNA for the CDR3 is TGCGCCAGCAGCTTGGATGGGGGGGCCTCTGAGACCCAGTACTTC. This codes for CASSLDGGASETQYF.

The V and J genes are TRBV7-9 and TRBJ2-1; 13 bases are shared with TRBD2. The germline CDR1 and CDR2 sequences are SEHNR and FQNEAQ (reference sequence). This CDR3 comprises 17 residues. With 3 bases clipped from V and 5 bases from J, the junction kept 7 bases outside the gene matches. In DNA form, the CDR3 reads TGTGCCAGCAGCTTTCCGACTAGCGGGAGGAAGAACAATGAGCAGTTCTTC. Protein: CASSFPTSGRKNNEQFF.

In nucleotides, the CDR3 is TGTGCCAGCAGTCGGGGAGCGGGGCAGTACGAGCAGTACTTC. Translated: CASSRGAGQYEQYF. This chain connects TRBV3-1 to TRBJ2-7; 7 positions agree with TRBD2. The CDR3 spans 14 residues. Germline CDR1 is LGHDT and CDR2 is YNNKEL (reference sequence). Trimming took 6 bases from V and 4 from J; bases not matched to a gene: 9.

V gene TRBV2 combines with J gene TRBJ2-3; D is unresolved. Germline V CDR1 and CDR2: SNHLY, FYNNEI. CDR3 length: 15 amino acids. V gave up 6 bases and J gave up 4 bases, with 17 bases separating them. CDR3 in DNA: TGTGCCAGCAGCGGGTACGGCTTCACCCCAGATACGCAGTATTTT. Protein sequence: CASSGYGFTPDTQYF.

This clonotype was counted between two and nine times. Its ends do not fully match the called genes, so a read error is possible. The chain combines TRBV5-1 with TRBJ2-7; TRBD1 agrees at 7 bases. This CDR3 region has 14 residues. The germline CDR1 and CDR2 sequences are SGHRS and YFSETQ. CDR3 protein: CASSLRQGYYEQYF. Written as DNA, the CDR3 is TGTGCCAGCAGCTTGAGACAGGGCTACTACGAGCAGTACTTC.

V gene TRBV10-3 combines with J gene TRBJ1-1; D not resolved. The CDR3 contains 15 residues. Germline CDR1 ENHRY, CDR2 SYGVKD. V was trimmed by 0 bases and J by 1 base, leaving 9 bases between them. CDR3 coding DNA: TGTGCCATCAGTGAGTCGGGCGGTGGGAACACTGAAGCTTTCTTT. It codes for CAISESGGGNTEAFF.

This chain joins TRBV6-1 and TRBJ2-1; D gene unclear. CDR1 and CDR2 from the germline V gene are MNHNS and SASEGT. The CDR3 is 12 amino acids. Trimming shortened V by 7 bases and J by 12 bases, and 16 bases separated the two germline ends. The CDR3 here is CASTPSFLGQFF. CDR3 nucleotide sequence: TGTGCCAGCACCCCATCCTTCCTGGGGCAGTTCTTC.

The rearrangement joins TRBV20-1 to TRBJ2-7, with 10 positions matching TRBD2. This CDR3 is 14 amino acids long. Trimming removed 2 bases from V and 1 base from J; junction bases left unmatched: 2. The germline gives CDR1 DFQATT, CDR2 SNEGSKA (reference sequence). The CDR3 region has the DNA TGCAGTGCTAGAATTAGCGGGGGGTCCTACGAGCAGTACTTC. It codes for CSARISGGSYEQYF.

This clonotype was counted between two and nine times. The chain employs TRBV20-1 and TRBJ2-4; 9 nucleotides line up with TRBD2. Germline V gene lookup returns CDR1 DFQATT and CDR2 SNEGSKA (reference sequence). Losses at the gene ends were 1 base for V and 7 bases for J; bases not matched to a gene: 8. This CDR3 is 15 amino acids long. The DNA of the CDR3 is TGCAGTGCTAGAGCGATCGGCGGGGGGGGGAACATTCAGTACTTC. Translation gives CSARAIGGGGNIQYF.

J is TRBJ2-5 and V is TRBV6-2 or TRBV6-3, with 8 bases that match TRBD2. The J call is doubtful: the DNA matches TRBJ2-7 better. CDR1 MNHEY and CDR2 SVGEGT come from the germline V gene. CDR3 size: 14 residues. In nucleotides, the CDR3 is TGTGCCAGCAGTTCCGGGACTAGGGGAAGCGAGCAGTACTTC. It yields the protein CASSSGTRGSEQYF.